This T cell receptor (beta chain) was recovered during a study of blood T cell repertoires in COVID-19 (TCRdb year 2020). For the study in its entirety: Samples covering the acute and convalescent phases of COVID-19 were provided by collaborators in the United States, Italy and Spain. The prospective study material was composed of cDNA or gDNA derived from T cells, B-cell-depleted T cells, or PBMCs. The dataset comprised deeply sampled blood TCRbeta repertoires from subjects exposed to, actively infected with, or recovered from COVID-19. The repertoires were released in a freely available public database meant as a resource for research on the immune response to SARS-CoV-2. Samples came from the ongoing ImmuneRACE study (first 160 participants) plus 1,254 subjects from 6 global collaborators. A de-identified subject ID, COVID-19 status, age in years and sex were almost always included in the sample metadata. Where available, HLA class I and class II types were obtained from metadata supplied by the sample provider rather than from assay-based typing.

This clone was found once. Its antigen is still unknown. Base quality data are lacking; no much larger clone is found one base away. On the study overall, not on this receptor specifically: The amount of clinical and demographic metadata varied by source and participant and was provided uncurated.

The immunoSEQ Assay, a bias-controlled multiplex PCR, was used to amplify TCRbeta CDR3 regions from genomic DNA. In the authors' own workflow: The number of nucleated cells in each sample was estimated by amplification of reference gene primers within the assay. To quantify the absolute abundance of each unique TCRbeta CDR3 rearrangement, sequence reads were collapsed and filtered. For each sample, productive Simpson clonality was calculated as the square root of Simpson's diversity index across productive rearrangements. TCRdb re-hosts the immuneACCESS table, in-frame sequences only. Its copies lack some clones; in the studies checked, an unresolved V gene accounts for under half of them, and the cause for the rest is not known. V, J and clone size are those of that table, while D and trimming were read from the DNA. Here the sample has 90,000 to 110,000 clones; under 90% occur a single time. 6% to 7% of the sample belongs to the ten largest clones.

The cysteine opens and the phenylalanine closes a CDR3 of 15 amino acids. Of the read, only the CDR3 DNA is kept; its 45 bases are in frame from base 1. V is trimmed back by 5 bases and J by 6 bases, and the junction contains 8 bases that no gene match accounts for. Sequences SEHNR (CDR1) and FQNEAQ (CDR2) are obtained from the germline V gene (reference sequence). Collaborating institutions collected whole blood in K2EDTA tubes following their own protocols. For TCRbeta analysis, collaborator samples were shipped as frozen whole blood, as isolated PBMCs, or as DNA extracted from either sample type.

Sequencing was performed on peripheral blood. The rearranged chain carries TRBV7-9 and TRBJ2-1; the junction holds 9 bases that match TRBD1. This TCR was sampled from a woman in her forties or fifties with acute or convalescent COVID-19. Here is the DNA: TGTGCCAGCAGCCTCCGGGGACAGGGACCCAATGAGCAGTTCTTC. Its protein product is CASSLRGQGPNEQFF.